The sequence of this T cell receptor beta chain was determined in a study of post-analysis software for immune sequencing data. Only a few counts were recorded for this clonotype. Prepared TCR beta cDNA libraries contained unique molecular identifiers. TCRdb independently ran MiXCR on the PCR reads; one entry per CDR3 protein. The sample lists 150,000 or so distinct CDR3 sequences; 36% were seen once. V lost 4 bases and J lost 2; bases outside the gene matches: 19. CDR1 MDHEN and CDR2 SYDVKM come from the germline V gene. The CDR3 is made up of 19 amino acids. The starting material was blood, obtained after autologous hematopoietic stem cell transplantation. The chain employs TRBV28 and TRBJ2-7; the match to TRBD2 covers 8 bases. This receptor was taken from a girl aged 5-17 years with multiple sclerosis. CDR3 residues: CASSSQAGEGGNLAYEQYF. The CDR3 DNA reads TGTGCCAGCAGTTCCCAAGCGGGAGAGGGGGGAAACCTCGCCTACGAGCAGTACTTC.